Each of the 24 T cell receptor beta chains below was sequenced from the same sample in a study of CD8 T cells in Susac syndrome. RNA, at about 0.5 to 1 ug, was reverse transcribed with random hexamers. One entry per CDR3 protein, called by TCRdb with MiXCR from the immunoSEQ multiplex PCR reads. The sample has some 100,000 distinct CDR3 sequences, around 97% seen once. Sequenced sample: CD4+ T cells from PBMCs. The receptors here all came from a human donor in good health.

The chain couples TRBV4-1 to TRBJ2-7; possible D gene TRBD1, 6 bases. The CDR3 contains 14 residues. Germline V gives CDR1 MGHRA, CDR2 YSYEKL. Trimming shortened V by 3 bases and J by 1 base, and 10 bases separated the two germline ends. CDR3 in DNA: TGCGCCAGCAGCCAGATACAGGGATCCTACGAGCAGTACTTC. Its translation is CASSQIQGSYEQYF.

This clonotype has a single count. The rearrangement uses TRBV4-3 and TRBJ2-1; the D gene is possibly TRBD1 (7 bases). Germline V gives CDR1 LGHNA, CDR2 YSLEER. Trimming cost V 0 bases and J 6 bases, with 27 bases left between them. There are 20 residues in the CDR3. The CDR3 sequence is CASSQDLARLPGQSFNEQFF. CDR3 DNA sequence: TGCGCCAGCAGCCAAGATCTAGCGCGGTTACCGGGACAGAGCTTCAATGAGCAGTTCTTC.

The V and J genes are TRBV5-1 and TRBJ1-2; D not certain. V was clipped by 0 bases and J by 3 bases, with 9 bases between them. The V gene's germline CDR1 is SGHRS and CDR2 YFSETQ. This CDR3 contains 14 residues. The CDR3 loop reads CASSLAPGDYGYTF. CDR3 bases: TGCGCCAGCAGCTTGGCCCCGGGTGACTATGGCTACACCTTC.

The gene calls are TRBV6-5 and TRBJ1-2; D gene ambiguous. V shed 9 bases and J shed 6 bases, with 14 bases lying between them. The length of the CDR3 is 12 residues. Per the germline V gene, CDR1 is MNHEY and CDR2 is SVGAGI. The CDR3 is CARGSTDNGYTF. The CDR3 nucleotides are TGTGCCAGGGGAAGTACTGATAATGGCTACACCTTC.

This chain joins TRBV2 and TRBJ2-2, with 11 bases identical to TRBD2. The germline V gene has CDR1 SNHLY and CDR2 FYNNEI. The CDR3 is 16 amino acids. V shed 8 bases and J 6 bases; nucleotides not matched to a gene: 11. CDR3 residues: CASRKTSGDLAGELFF. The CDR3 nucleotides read TGTGCCAGCCGAAAGACTAGCGGGGATTTGGCCGGGGAGCTGTTTTTT.

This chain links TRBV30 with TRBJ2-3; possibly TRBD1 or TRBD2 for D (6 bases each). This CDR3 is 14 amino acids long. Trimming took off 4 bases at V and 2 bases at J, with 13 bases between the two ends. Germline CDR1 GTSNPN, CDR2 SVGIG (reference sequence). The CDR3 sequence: CAWIEGGNTDTQYF. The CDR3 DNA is TGTGCCTGGATCGAGGGGGGAAACACAGATACGCAGTATTTT.

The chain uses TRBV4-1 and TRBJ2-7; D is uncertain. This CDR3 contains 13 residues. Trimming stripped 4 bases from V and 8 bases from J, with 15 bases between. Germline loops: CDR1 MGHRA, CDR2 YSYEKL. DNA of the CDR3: TGCGCCAGCAGCCCATCGGGTTCGACGAAGCAGTACTTC. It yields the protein CASSPSGSTKQYF.

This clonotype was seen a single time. In nucleotides, the CDR3 is TGTGCCAGCAGCCGTTGGGGTCGGGGCTTGGATTGGTCGAAGAGGGAGCTGTTTTTT. The encoded protein is CASSRWGRGLDWSKRELFF. J is TRBJ2-2 and V is TRBV7-9, with D possibly called TRBD1 or TRBD2 (5 bases each). The CDR3 contains 19 residues. Between the trimmed V and J ends, which lost 5 bases and 9 bases, there was a span of 31 bases. Germline lookup yields CDR1 SEHNR and CDR2 FQNEAQ (reference sequence).

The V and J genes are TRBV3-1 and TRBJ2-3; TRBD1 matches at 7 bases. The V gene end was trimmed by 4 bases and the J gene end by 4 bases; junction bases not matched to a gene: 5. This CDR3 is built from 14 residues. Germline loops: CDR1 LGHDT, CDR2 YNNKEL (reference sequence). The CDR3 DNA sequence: TGTGCCAGCAGCCTCGACAGGGTACCAGATACGCAGTATTTT. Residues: CASSLDRVPDTQYF.

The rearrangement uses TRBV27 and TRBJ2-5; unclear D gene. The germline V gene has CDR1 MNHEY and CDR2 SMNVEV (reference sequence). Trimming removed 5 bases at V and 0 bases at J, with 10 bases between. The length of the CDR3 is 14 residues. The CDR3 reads CASSPLRYQETQYF. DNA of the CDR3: TGTGCCAGCAGTCCCCTCAGGTACCAAGAGACCCAGTACTTC.

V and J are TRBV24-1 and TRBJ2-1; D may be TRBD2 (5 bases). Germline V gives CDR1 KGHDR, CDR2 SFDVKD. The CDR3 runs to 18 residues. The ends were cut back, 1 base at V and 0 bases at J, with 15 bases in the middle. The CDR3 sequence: CATSDFLTESGSYNEQFF. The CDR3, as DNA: TGTGCCACCAGTGATTTCCTAACAGAGAGCGGCTCCTACAATGAGCAGTTCTTC.

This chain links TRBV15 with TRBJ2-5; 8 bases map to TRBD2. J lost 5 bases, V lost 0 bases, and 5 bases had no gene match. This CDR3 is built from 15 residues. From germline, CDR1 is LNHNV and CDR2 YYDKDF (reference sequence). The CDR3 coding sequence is TGTGCCACCAGCAGAGATCCGGGGGGGCGGGAGACCCAGTACTTC. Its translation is CATSRDPGGRETQYF.

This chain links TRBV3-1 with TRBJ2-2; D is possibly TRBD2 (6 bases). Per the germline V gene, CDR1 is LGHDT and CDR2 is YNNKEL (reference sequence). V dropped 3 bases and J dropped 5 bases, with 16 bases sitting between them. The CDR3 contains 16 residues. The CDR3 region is CASSQVTSRGTGELFF. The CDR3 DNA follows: TGTGCCAGCAGCCAGGTTACTAGCCGAGGTACCGGGGAGCTGTTTTTT.

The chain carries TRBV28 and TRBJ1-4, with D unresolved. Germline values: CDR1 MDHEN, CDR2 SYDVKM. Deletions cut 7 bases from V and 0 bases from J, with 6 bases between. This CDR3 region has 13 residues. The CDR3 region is CASIGATNEKLFF. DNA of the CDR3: TGTGCCAGCATCGGTGCAACTAATGAAAAACTGTTTTTT.

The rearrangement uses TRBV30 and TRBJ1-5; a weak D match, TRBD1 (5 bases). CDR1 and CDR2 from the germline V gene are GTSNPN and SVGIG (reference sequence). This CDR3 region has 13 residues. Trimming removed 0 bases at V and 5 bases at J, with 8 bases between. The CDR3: CAWSVQDDQPQHF. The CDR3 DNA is TGTGCCTGGAGTGTACAGGACGATCAGCCCCAGCATTTT. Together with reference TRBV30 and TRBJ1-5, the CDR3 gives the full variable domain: SQTIHQWPATLVQPVGSPLSLECTVEGTSNPNLYWYRQAAGRGLQLLFYSVGIGQISSEVPQNLSASRPQDRQFILSSKKLLLSDSGFYLCAWSVQDDQPQHFGDGTRLSIL.

The CDR3 bases are TGTGCCAGCAGTTCCCCCGCGGGGACAGGGGGGTACGAGCAGTACTTC. Its translation: CASSSPAGTGGYEQYF. The rearrangement uses TRBV12-3 or TRBV12-4 and TRBJ2-7; 11 nucleotides agree with TRBD1. The CDR3 extends over 16 amino acids. The V and J ends lost 4 bases and 4 bases, in that order; junction bases with no gene match: 9.

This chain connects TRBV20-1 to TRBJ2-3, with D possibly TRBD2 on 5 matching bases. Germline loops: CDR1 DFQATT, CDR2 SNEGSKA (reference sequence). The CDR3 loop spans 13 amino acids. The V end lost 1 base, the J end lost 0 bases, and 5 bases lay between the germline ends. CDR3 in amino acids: CSARGGSTDTQYF. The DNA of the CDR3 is TGCAGTGCTAGAGGCGGGAGCACAGATACGCAGTATTTT.

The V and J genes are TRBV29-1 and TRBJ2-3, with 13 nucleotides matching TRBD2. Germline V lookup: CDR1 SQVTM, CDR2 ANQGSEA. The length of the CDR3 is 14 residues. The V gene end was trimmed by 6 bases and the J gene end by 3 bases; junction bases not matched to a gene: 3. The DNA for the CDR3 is TGCAGCGTCGGGACTAGCGGGACTACAGATACGCAGTATTTT. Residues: CSVGTSGTTDTQYF.

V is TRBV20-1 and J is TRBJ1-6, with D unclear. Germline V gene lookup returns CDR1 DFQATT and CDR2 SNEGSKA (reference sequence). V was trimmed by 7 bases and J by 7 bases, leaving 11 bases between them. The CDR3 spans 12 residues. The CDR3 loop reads CSVVSGNSPLHF. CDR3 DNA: TGCAGTGTGGTAAGCGGGAATTCACCCCTCCACTTT.

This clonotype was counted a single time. For the CDR3, the DNA is TGCAGTGCTTCGGGCCGGACAGGGCGAGGGGGAACTGAAGCTTTCTTT. Its translation: CSASGRTGRGGTEAFF. The chain links TRBV20-1 to TRBJ1-1; 8 bases match TRBD1. The CDR3 length is 16 residues. Trimming cost V 5 bases and J 5 bases; bases outside gene matches: 16. CDR1 DFQATT and CDR2 SNEGSKA come from the germline V gene (reference sequence).

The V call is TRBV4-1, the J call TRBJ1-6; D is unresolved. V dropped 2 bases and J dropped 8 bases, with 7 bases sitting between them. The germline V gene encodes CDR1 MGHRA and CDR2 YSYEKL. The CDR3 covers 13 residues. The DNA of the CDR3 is TGCGCCAGCAGCCAAATTGCTCATTCACCCCTCCACTTT. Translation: CASSQIAHSPLHF.

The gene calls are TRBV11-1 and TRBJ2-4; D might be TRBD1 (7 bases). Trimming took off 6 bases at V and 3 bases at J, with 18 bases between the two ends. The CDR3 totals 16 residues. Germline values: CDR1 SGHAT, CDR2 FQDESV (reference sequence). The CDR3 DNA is TGTGCCAGCAGTTCAAGGGGGCGCGGGGACAAAAACATTCAGTACTTC. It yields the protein CASSSRGRGDKNIQYF.

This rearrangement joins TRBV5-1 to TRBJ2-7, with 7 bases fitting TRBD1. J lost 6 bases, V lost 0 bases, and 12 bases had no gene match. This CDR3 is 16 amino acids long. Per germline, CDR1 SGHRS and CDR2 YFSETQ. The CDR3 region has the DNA TGCGCCAGCAGCTTGGAGCCTAGGACAGGACGCCTCGAGCAGTACTTC. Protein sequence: CASSLEPRTGRLEQYF.

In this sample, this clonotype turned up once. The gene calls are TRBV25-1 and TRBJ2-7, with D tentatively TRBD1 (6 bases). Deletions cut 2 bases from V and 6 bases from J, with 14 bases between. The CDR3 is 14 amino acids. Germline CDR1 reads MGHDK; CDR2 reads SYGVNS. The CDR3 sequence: CASSEPQGNSEQYF. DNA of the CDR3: TGTGCCAGCAGTGAACCCCAGGGGAACTCCGAGCAGTACTTC.